The sequence of this T cell receptor (beta chain) was determined in a study of PD-L1 blockade in urothelial cancer. Study-level information: Blood analysis occurred 3 weeks (second dose) and 6 weeks after treatment start. A median blood sample held roughly 150,000 T cells and more than 80,000 unique TCRs.

The ends lost 7 bases at V and 3 bases at J; junction bases unmatched: 5. The CDR3 runs 14 residues. CDR1 MDHEN and CDR2 SYDVKM come from the germline V gene. Sample time point: pretreatment peripheral blood. The table came from immunoSEQ multiplex PCR; TCRdb's copy has only in-frame clones and leaves some out. The table lists under 55,000 clones, about 88% of them singletons. This clone came up once. The sample consisted of PBMCs, taken around atezolizumab (anti-PD-L1) treatment. This sequence joins TRBV28 and TRBJ2-7; 11 bases are shared with TRBD1. The origin of this receptor is a donor aged 40 or older with urothelial cancer. Here the CDR3 reads CASIGTGGYYEQYF. The CDR3 DNA sequence: TGTGCCAGCATCGGGACAGGGGGATACTACGAGCAGTACTTC.